The next 15 T cell receptor beta chains were all read from a single sample in a study of blood T cell dynamics during melanoma immunotherapy. Stated time point: pre-treatment baseline. The assay was immunoSEQ multiplex PCR, and TCRdb's table has in-frame clones only and misses some. This table holds roughly 23,000 clones, around 92% found once. The input for sequencing was blood, taken from a patient treated with checkpoint blockade. The receptors derive from a human donor with melanoma.

The rearrangement uses TRBV28 and TRBJ2-5; 8 bases align to TRBD1. The CDR3 is 16 residues long. The V and J ends lost 4 bases and 2 bases, in that order; junction bases with no gene match: 9. Looked up from germline, CDR1 is MDHEN and CDR2 is SYDVKM. CDR3 sequence reads: CASSWPGGVRQETQYF. The CDR3 DNA reads TGTGCCAGCAGTTGGCCAGGGGGCGTTCGTCAAGAGACCCAGTACTTC. Full variable domain (missing parts from reference TRBV28 and TRBJ2-5): DVKVTQSSRYLVKRTGEKVFLECVQDMDHENMFWYRQDPGLGLRLIYFSYDVKMKEKGDIPEGYSVSREKKERFSLILESASTNQTSMYLCASSWPGGVRQETQYFGPGTRLLVL.

The rearrangement links TRBV7-3 to TRBJ2-7; a possible D gene is TRBD1 (5 bases). Germline V gene sequence: CDR1 SGHTA, CDR2 FQGTGA. The CDR3 sequence is 14 residues long. Trimming pared 6 bases from V and 3 bases from J, leaving 15 bases between. The CDR3 nucleotides read TGTGCCAGCAGTCCAGACTCCCAGGGCTACGAGCAGTACTTC. Its protein product is CASSPDSQGYEQYF.

J is TRBJ1-4 and V is TRBV7-2; 9 bases match TRBD1. Germline V lookup: CDR1 SGHTA, CDR2 FQGNSA. This CDR3 is built from 14 residues. V lost 5 bases to trimming and J lost 7 bases; unmatched junction nucleotides: 5. In DNA, the CDR3 is TGTGCCAGCAGCCTCACAGGGGGCCGTGAAAAACTGTTTTTT. Translated: CASSLTGGREKLFF.

The chain links TRBV10-1 to TRBJ1-5, with D tentatively TRBD1 (5 bases). Germline CDR1 WNHNN, CDR2 SYGVQD (reference sequence). This CDR3 contains 17 residues. V lost 4 bases and J 4 bases, leaving 20 bases between the germline ends. CDR3 sequence: CASSGDYFPDGNQPQHF. In nucleotides, the CDR3 is TGCGCCAGCAGTGGGGACTATTTTCCGGACGGTAATCAGCCCCAGCATTTT.

This clone was seen a single time. The chain is built from TRBV4-1 and TRBJ2-3; TRBD2 matches at 8 bases. Trimming removed 6 bases from V and 4 bases from J; junction bases left unmatched: 6. The CDR3 has 14 residues. Germline V gives CDR1 MGHRA, CDR2 YSYEKL. Here the CDR3 reads CASRQGLGSDTQYF. CDR3 nucleotides: TGCGCCAGCAGACAGGGACTAGGTTCAGATACGCAGTATTTT.

The chain carries TRBV6-5 and TRBJ2-7; D is unclear. The CDR3 runs 12 residues. Trimming left V 2 bases short and J 7 bases short, with 9 bases between. Germline V lookup: CDR1 MNHEY, CDR2 SVGAGI. CDR3 in amino acids: CASSYGPMEQYF. The CDR3 bases are TGTGCCAGCAGTTACGGGCCAATGGAGCAGTACTTC.

The gene calls are TRBV27 and TRBJ2-1; D may be TRBD2 (5 bases). The CDR3 contains 15 residues. The V gene's germline CDR1 is MNHEY and CDR2 SMNVEV (reference sequence). The V end was cut by 6 bases, the J end by 7 bases, with 19 bases between. CDR3 loop: CASSPRTRVGNEQFF. The CDR3 DNA is TGTGCCAGCAGCCCGAGGACGAGGGTGGGGAATGAGCAGTTCTTC.

The CDR3 nucleotides read TGTGCCAGCAGGCTCGACAGGGAACCCTCCTACGAGCAGTACTTC. Protein sequence: CASRLDREPSYEQYF. The chain uses TRBV6-6 and TRBJ2-7; the match to TRBD1 covers 7 bases. The ends lost 6 bases at V and 0 bases at J; junction bases unmatched: 8. Germline V gene data show CDR1 as MNHNY and CDR2 as SVGAGI (reference sequence). The CDR3 loop spans 15 amino acids.

The rearrangement links TRBV5-1 to TRBJ2-7; D gene uncertain. V was clipped by 4 bases and J by 4 bases, with 15 bases between them. CDR3 length: 14 residues. CDR1 SGHRS and CDR2 YFSETQ come from the germline V gene. The CDR3 bases are TGCGCCAGCAGCCCCCTTGGGCACTCTTACGAGCAGTACTTC. Protein: CASSPLGHSYEQYF.

Turning to this clone: Relative to the germline gene, one junction end is altered; a read error may explain this. The chain couples TRBV7-2 to TRBJ2-7; 15 nucleotides match TRBD2. Germline-derived CDR1 and CDR2 are SGHTA and FQGNSA. The CDR3 has 13 residues. The CDR3 region is CASAAGLAGGLDF. DNA for the CDR3: TGTGCCAGCGCAGCCGGACTAGCGGGAGGGTTGGACTTC. Drawing the rest from reference TRBV7-2 and TRBJ2-7, the complete variable domain is GAGVSQSPSNKVTEKGKDVELRCDPISGHTALYWYRQSLGQGLEFLIYFQGNSAPDKSGLPSDRFSAERTGGSVSTLTIQRTQQEDSAVYLCASAAGLAGGLDFGPGTRLTVT.

This chain joins TRBV29-1 and TRBJ1-2; tentative D call: TRBD1 (5 bases). Between the trimmed V and J ends, which lost 0 bases and 7 bases, there was a span of 9 bases. The CDR3 is 12 amino acids. Germline-derived CDR1 and CDR2 are SQVTM and ANQGSEA. This chain's CDR3 is CSVEEGAGGYTF. The CDR3 coding sequence is TGCAGCGTTGAAGAAGGGGCGGGTGGCTACACCTTC.

This sequence joins TRBV6-5 and TRBJ1-1; TRBD1 matches 11 bases. Germline-derived CDR1 and CDR2 are MNHEY and SVGAGI. J was trimmed by 3 bases and V by 6 bases; bases with no gene match: 6. There are 15 residues in the CDR3. CDR3 nucleotide sequence: TGTGCCAGCAGCGGACAGGGGGCGGGAGACACTGAAGCTTTCTTT. It specifies CASSGQGAGDTEAFF.

V and J are TRBV28 and TRBJ1-5; 9 nucleotides agree with TRBD1. Trimming removed 5 bases from V and 2 bases from J; junction bases left unmatched: 4. The CDR3 has 15 amino acids. Germline CDR1 reads MDHEN; CDR2 reads SYDVKM. The DNA of the CDR3 is TGTGCCAGCAGTCGGGACAGGGTTGGCAATCAGCCCCAGCATTTT. Its protein product is CASSRDRVGNQPQHF.

This clone was seen a few times. This chain links TRBV7-3 with TRBJ1-1; TRBD1 matches 7 bases. J gave up 1 base and V 7 bases, and 3 bases lay outside the gene matches. Germline CDR1 SGHTA, CDR2 FQGTGA. This CDR3 region has 13 residues. The chain's CDR3 is CASIGGANTEAFF. For the CDR3, the DNA is TGTGCCAGCATAGGGGGCGCGAACACTGAAGCTTTCTTT.

In DNA, the CDR3 is TGTGCCACTAGATTAGGCCGCCTTAATAGGAATGAGCAGTTCTTC. It yields the protein CATRLGRLNRNEQFF. The chain links TRBV19 to TRBJ2-1; D unresolved. Trimming cost V 10 bases and J 7 bases, with 23 bases left between them. The CDR3 length is 15 residues. Germline V gene data show CDR1 as LNHDA and CDR2 as SQIVND (reference sequence).